This is a list of T cell receptor beta chains from one sample in a study of CD8+CD57+ T cells in acquired aplastic anemia. TCRdb re-called the reads with MiXCR, one entry per CDR3 protein. Counted here are 150,000 to 200,000 distinct CDR3 sequences, around half occurring once; the ten biggest clones make up about 1.8%. The sample comprised sorted CD4+, CD8+, or CD8+CD57+ T cells (not recorded which) from PBMCs. These receptors originate from a human donor with aplastic anemia. The CDR3 runs from the conserved cysteine through the conserved F or W. A D gene is named only where the DNA matches it firmly. The size field is filled for only some rows; it gives once, few, many or a size class.

V gene	clone size	D gene	J gene	CDR3 protein	CDR3 DNA
TRBV7-8	NA	TRBD1	TRBJ2-7	CASSQIRDSHYEQYF	TGTGCCAGCAGCCAAATTAGGGACAGCCACTACGAGCAGTACTTC
TRBV3-1	NA	NA	TRBJ2-3	CASSPSSGPWTDTQYF	TGTGCCAGCAGCCCTTCGTCTGGGCCCTGGACAGATACGCAGTATTTT
TRBV2	NA	NA	TRBJ1-4	CASKYSPNEKLFF	TGTGCCAGCAAGTACAGCCCTAATGAAAAACTGTTTTTT
TRBV19	NA	NA	TRBJ1-6	CASSSPRGLSPLHF	TGTGCCAGTAGTTCTCCCAGGGGACTTTCACCCCTCCACTTT
TRBV20-1	NA	NA	TRBJ2-5	CSYRTEQGGETQYF	TGCAGTTACCGGACCGAACAGGGAGGGGAGACCCAGTACTTC
TRBV5-4	many	NA	TRBJ2-7	CASSLLGPYEQYF	TGTGCCAGCAGCTTGTTGGGGCCCTACGAGCAGTACTTC
TRBV20-1	many	TRBD1	TRBJ2-3	CSASQGAPTDTQYF	TGCAGTGCTAGCCAGGGGGCGCCCACAGATACGCAGTATTTT
TRBV6-4	NA	NA	TRBJ1-6	CASRRSANSPLHF	TGTGCCAGCAGGAGATCAGCTAATTCACCCCTCCACTTT
TRBV7-2	NA	NA	TRBJ1-2	CASSFGRYGYTF	TGTGCCAGCAGTTTTGGACGGTATGGCTACACCTTC
TRBV5-4	NA	NA	TRBJ1-2	CASSHGEAVRTHTF	TGTGCCAGCAGCCACGGGGAGGCGGTGAGGACTCACACCTTC
TRBV3-1	NA	TRBD1	TRBJ1-1	CASRGGTGANKAFF	TGTGCCAGCAGGGGAGGAACAGGGGCGAACAAAGCTTTCTTT
TRBV5-4	once	NA	TRBJ1-1	CAGSFPQGRTEAFF	TGTGCCGGCAGCTTCCCCCAGGGGAGGACTGAAGCTTTCTTT
TRBV2	NA	NA	TRBJ2-3	CATDSGAQYF	TGTGCCACCGATTCGGGGGCGCAGTATTTT
TRBV29-1	NA	NA	TRBJ2-3	CSGGDTDTQYF	TGCAGCGGGGGGGACACAGATACGCAGTATTTT
TRBV24-1	once	TRBD1	TRBJ2-1	CATSSPTGTGNPNEQFF	TGTGCCACCAGTTCACCCACCGGGACAGGGAATCCCAATGAGCAGTTCTTC
TRBV10-3	few	TRBD2	TRBJ2-5	CAISWTSGDQETQYF	TGTGCCATCAGTTGGACTAGCGGGGACCAAGAGACCCAGTACTTC
TRBV2	NA	NA	TRBJ1-4	CASCKTATNEKLFF	TGTGCCAGCTGCAAGACAGCAACTAATGAAAAACTGTTTTTT
TRBV11-2	NA	TRBD1	TRBJ1-2	CASRKIAGGTGYTF	TGTGCCAGCAGGAAAATCGCAGGGGGCACGGGCTACACCTTC
TRBV19	NA	NA	TRBJ1-2	CASSIGTGLRYGYTF	TGTGCCAGTAGTATAGGGACGGGATTAAGGTATGGCTACACCTTC
TRBV9	many	NA	TRBJ2-3	CASSTTRDTQYF	TGTGCCAGCAGCACGACTCGTGATACGCAGTATTTT
TRBV5-4	NA	NA	TRBJ1-1	CASSGPRTGTRTEAFF	TGTGCCAGCAGCGGCCCCAGGACCGGCACAAGGACTGAAGCTTTCTTT
TRBV10-3	few	NA	TRBJ2-7	CAIKQPTSYEQYF	TGTGCCATCAAACAACCGACCTCCTACGAGCAGTACTTC
TRBV5-1	many	NA	TRBJ1-1	CASSLEAGMNTEAFF	TGCGCCAGCAGCTTGGAGGCGGGTATGAACACTGAAGCTTTCTTT
TRBV5-1	many	NA	TRBJ2-3	CASSGTTDTQYF	TGCGCCAGCAGCGGAACCACAGATACGCAGTATTTT
TRBV19	NA	NA	TRBJ1-6	CASSQTPDHYNSPLHF	TGTGCCAGTAGTCAAACCCCGGATCACTATAATTCACCCCTCCACTTT